This T cell receptor (beta chain) is drawn from a study of blood T cell repertoires in COVID-19. Generated by immunoSEQ multiplex PCR, the TCRdb table keeps only in-frame clones and is missing some. The table shows around 150,000 clones, with around 82% occurring only once. The CDR3 sequence is 15 residues long. Looked up from germline, CDR1 is PRHDT and CDR2 is FYEKMQ (reference sequence). V lost 4 bases to trimming and J lost 7 bases; unmatched junction nucleotides: 7. The gene calls are TRBV13 and TRBJ1-4; 9 nucleotides line up with TRBD1. This TCR came from a woman aged 40 to 55 with COVID-19, enrolled during active disease. Source material: peripheral blood. CDR3 loop: CASSYAGTGFEKLFF. CDR3 bases: TGTGCCAGCAGCTACGCCGGGACAGGGTTTGAAAAACTGTTTTTT.